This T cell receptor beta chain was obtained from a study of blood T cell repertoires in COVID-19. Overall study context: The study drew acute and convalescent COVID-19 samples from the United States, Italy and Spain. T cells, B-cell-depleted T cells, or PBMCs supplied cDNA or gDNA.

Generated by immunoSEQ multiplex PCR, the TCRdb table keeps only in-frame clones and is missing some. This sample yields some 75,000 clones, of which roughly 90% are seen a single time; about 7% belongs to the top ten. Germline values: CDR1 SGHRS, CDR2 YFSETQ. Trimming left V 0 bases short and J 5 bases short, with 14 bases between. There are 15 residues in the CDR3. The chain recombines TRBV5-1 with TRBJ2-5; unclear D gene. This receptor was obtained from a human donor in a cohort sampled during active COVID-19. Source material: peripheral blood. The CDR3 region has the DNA TGCGCCAGCAGCTTGGCTAGTGACCCTGGGGAGACCCAGTACTTC. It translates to CASSLASDPGETQYF. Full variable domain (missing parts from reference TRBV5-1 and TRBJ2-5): KAGVTQTPRYLIKTRGQQVTLSCSPISGHRSVSWYQQTPGQGLQFLFEYFSETQRNKGNFPGRFSGRQFSNSRSEMNVSTLELGDSALYLCASSLASDPGETQYFGPGTRLLVL.